This T cell receptor beta chain came from a study of cytomegalovirus exposure and HLA in healthy donors. This clone appeared a single time. Sequence at one end of the junction differs from germline and may be a read error. Vbeta (60) and Jbeta (13) primers were used in the PCR. The data were produced by immunoSEQ multiplex PCR, yet TCRdb's version contains in-frame clones alone and is incomplete. The table records approximately 73,000 clones, over 55% of them present only once. Germline V CDR1 and CDR2: PRHDT, FYEKMQ (reference sequence). CDR3 size: 13 residues. The clonotype comes from a man aged 25-45 years in good health and CMV-seropositive. The sample was PBMCs. V usage is TRBV13 and J usage is TRBJ2-7; unclear D gene. This CDR3 is CASSRSGAYAQYF. As DNA, the CDR3 is TGTGCCAGCAGCCGCTCCGGAGCCTACGCGCAGTACTTC.